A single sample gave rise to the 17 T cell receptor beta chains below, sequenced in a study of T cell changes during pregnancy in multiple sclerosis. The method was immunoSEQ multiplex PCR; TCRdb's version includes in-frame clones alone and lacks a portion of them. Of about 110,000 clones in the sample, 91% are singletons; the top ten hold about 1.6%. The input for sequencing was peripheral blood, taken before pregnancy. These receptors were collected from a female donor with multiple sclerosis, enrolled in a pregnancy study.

CDR3 DNA sequence: TGTGCCAGCAGTTACGCGACAGGGTACAATGAGCAGTTCTTC. It translates to CASSYATGYNEQFF. This rearrangement joins TRBV6-5 to TRBJ2-1, with 7 bases lining up with TRBD1. This CDR3 contains 14 residues. CDR1 and CDR2 (germline): MNHEY, SVGAGI. V was clipped by 2 bases and J by 4 bases; unmatched bases: 2.

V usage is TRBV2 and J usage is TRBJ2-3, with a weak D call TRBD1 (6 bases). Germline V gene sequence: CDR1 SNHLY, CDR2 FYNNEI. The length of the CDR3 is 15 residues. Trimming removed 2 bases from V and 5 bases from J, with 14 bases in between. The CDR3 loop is CASSERGRGVDTQYF. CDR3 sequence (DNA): TGTGCCAGCAGTGAAAGGGGGAGAGGGGTAGATACGCAGTATTTT.

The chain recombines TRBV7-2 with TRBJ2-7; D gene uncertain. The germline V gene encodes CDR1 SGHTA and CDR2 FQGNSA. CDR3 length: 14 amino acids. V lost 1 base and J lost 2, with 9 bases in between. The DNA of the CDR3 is TGTGCCAGCAGCTTAGTAAGCGCTGCCTACGAGCAGTACTTC. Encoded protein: CASSLVSAAYEQYF.

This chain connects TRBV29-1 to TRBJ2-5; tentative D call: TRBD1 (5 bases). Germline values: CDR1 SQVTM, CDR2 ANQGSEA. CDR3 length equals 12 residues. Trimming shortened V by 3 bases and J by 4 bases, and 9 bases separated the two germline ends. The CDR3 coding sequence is TGCAGCGTTGAGCCAGGGATAGAGACCCAGTACTTC. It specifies CSVEPGIETQYF.

The CDR3 sequence: CASSARWGQGRSPLHF. CDR3 coding DNA: TGTGCCAGCAGCGCCAGGTGGGGACAGGGAAGGTCACCCCTCCACTTT. This chain uses TRBV7-2 with TRBJ1-6; 9 nucleotides agree with TRBD1. The germline gives CDR1 SGHTA, CDR2 FQGNSA. The trim removed 5 bases at V and 10 bases at J, leaving 12 bases unmatched. The CDR3 has 16 amino acids. Combining the CDR3 with reference TRBV7-2 and TRBJ1-6 gives the whole variable domain GAGVSQSPSNKVTEKGKDVELRCDPISGHTALYWYRQSLGQGLEFLIYFQGNSAPDKSGLPSDRFSAERTGGSVSTLTIQRTQQEDSAVYLCASSARWGQGRSPLHFGNGTRLTVT.

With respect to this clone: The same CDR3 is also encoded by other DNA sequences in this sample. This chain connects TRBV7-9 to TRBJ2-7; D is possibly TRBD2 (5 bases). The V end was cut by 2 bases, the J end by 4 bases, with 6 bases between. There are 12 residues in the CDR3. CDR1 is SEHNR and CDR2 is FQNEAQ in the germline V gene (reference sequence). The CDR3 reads CASSLRGYEQYF. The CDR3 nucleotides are TGTGCCAGCAGCTTAAGAGGGTACGAGCAGTACTTC.

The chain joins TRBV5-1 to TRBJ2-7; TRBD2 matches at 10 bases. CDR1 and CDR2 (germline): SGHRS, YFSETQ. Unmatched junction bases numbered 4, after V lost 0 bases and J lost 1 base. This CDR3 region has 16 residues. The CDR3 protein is CASSLGQTSGSYEQYF. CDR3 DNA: TGCGCCAGCAGCTTGGGTCAGACTAGCGGGTCCTACGAGCAGTACTTC.

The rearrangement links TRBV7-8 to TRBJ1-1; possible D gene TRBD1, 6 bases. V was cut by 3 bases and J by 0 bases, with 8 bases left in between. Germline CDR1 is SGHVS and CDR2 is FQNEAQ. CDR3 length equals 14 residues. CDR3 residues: CASSFGTLNTEAFF. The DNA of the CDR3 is TGTGCCAGCAGCTTCGGGACATTGAACACTGAAGCTTTCTTT.

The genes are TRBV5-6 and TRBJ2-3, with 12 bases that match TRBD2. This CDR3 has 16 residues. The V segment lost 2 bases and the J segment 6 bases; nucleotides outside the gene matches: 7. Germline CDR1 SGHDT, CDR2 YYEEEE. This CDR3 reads CASSFLGLAGRDTQYF. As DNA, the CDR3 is TGTGCCAGCAGCTTTTTAGGACTAGCGGGGCGCGATACGCAGTATTTT.

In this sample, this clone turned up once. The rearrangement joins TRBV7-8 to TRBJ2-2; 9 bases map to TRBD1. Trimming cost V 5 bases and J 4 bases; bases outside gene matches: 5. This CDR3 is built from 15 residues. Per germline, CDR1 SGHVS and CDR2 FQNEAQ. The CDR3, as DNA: TGTGCCAGCAGCGTACAGGGGGCGGTCACCGGGGAGCTGTTTTTT. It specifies CASSVQGAVTGELFF.

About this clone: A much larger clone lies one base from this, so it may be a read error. The CDR3 DNA reads as TGTGCCAGCAGGGACGGGGGGGCCACAGATACGCAGTATTTT. Protein product: CASRDGGATDTQYF. The rearrangement joins TRBV11-3 to TRBJ2-3; 8 nucleotides align to TRBD2. V shed 6 bases, J shed 2 bases, and the junction held 4 bases outside the gene matches. CDR3 size: 14 residues. Germline loops: CDR1 SGHNT, CDR2 YENEEA.

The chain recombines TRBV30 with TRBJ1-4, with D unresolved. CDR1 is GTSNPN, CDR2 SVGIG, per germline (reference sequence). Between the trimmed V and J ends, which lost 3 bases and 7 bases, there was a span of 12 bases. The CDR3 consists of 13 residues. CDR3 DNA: TGTGCCTGGAGGGCTTTTGCCCCTGAAAAACTGTTTTTT. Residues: CAWRAFAPEKLFF.

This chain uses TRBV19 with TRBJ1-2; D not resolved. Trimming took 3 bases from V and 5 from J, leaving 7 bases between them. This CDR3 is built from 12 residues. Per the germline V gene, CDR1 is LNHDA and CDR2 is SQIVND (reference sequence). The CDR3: CASSIVPYGYTF. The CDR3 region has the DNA TGTGCCAGTAGTATCGTCCCGTATGGCTACACCTTC.

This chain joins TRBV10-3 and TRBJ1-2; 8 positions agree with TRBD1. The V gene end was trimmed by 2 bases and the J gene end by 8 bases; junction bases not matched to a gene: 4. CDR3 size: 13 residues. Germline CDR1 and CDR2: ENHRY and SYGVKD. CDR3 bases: TGTGCCATCAGTGAGCAGGGGGCACAGGGCTACACCTTC. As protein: CAISEQGAQGYTF.

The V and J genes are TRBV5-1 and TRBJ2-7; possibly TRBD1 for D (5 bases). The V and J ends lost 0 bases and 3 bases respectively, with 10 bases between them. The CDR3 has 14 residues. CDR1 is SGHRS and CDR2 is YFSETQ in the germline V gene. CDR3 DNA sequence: TGCGCCAGCAGCTTGGGGGCAGGGATCTACGAGCAGTACTTC. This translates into CASSLGAGIYEQYF.

CDR3 amino acids: CASSLRSKAADYGYTF. The DNA for the CDR3 is TGTGCCAGCAGCTTAAGGTCTAAGGCCGCGGACTATGGCTACACCTTC. The genes are TRBV7-2 and TRBJ1-2, with no clear D. With 2 bases removed from V and 3 bases from J, the gap between germline ends came to 16 bases. Germline CDR1 reads SGHTA; CDR2 reads FQGNSA. The CDR3 has 16 amino acids.

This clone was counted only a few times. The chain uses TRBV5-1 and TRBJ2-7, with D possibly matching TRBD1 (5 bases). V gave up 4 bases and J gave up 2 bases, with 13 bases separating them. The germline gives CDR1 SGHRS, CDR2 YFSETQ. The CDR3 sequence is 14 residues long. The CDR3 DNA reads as TGCGCCAGCAGCGCCAACAGGTCCCCCTACGAGCAGTACTTC. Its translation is CASSANRSPYEQYF. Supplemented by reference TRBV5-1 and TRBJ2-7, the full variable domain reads KAGVTQTPRYLIKTRGQQVTLSCSPISGHRSVSWYQQTPGQGLQFLFEYFSETQRNKGNFPGRFSGRQFSNSRSEMNVSTLELGDSALYLCASSANRSPYEQYFGPGTRLTVT.